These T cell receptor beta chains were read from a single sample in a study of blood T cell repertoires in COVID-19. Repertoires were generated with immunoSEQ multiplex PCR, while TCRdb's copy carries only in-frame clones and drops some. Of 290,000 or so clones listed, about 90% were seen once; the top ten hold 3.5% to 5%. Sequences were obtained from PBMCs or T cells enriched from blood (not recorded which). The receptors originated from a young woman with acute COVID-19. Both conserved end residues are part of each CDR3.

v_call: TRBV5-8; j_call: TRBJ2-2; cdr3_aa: CASRVVGQGNTGELFF
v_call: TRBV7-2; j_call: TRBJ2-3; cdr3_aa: CASSSAGLAGTDTQYF
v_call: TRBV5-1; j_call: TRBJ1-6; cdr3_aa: CASSLVPDNSPLHF
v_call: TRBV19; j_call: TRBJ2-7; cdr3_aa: CASFDRENGPRRIYEQYF
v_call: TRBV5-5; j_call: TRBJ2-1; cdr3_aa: CASSFASGEYNEQFF
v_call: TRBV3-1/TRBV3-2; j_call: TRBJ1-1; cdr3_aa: CASSPTENTEAFF
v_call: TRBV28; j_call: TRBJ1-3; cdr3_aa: CAKSTGGNTIYF
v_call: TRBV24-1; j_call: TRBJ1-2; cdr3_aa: CATSENRVNYGYTF
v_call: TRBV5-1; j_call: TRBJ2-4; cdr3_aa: CASSLTVGKNIQYF
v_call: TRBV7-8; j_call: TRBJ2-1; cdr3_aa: CASNIFPRGSYNEQFF
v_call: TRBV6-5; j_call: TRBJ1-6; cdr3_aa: CASSYSNPGVSGPLHF
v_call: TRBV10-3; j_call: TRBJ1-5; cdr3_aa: CAISEYGQGAQGQPQHF
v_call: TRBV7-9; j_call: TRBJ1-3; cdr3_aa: CASSFFQGISLSGNTIYF